The rows below give T cell receptor beta chains drawn from one sample of a study of blood T cell repertoires in COVID-19. Profiling relied on immunoSEQ multiplex PCR, and the TCRdb table lists in-frame clones only, not all of them. The sample includes 200,000 or so clones, about 85% of them seen just once. Sequenced material: peripheral blood. All receptors derive from a man aged 55-75 years with COVID-19, enrolled during active disease. The CDR3 runs from the conserved cysteine through the conserved F or W. The D gene is left open where the match is weak. The listing skips clone size in some rows; elsewhere it reads once, few, many or a size class.

>.|.|TRBJ2-5|TRBV10-3
CAISDSRETQYF
TGTGCCATCAGTGACTCCCGGGAGACCCAGTACTTC
>.|TRBD1|TRBJ1-2|TRBV2
CASSGQGAVGYTF
TGTGCCAGCAGCGGACAGGGGGCAGTTGGCTACACCTTC
>.|.|TRBJ2-3|TRBV7-3
CASSARLRTDTQYF
TGTGCCAGCAGCGCCAGGCTACGCACAGATACGCAGTATTTT
>.|TRBD1|TRBJ2-7|TRBV4-1
CASSQLPGTGRYEQYF
TGCGCCAGCAGCCAGTTACCCGGGACAGGGAGATACGAGCAGTACTTC
>.|TRBD1|TRBJ1-3|TRBV3-1/TRBV3-2
CASRLNRGDRNTIYF
TGTGCCAGCAGACTCAACAGGGGGGATCGAAACACCATATATTTT
>.|.|TRBJ1-5|TRBV27
CASSFQASNQPQHF
TGTGCCAGCAGTTTTCAGGCCAGCAATCAGCCCCAGCATTTT
>.|TRBD2|TRBJ2-7|TRBV6-5
CATSGGYEQYF
TGTGCCACCTCGGGGGGTTACGAGCAGTACTTC
>.|TRBD2|TRBJ2-2|TRBV3-1/TRBV3-2
CASSRGLAGVNTGELFF
TGTGCCAGCAGCCGGGGACTAGCGGGAGTAAACACCGGGGAGCTGTTTTTT
>.|.|TRBJ1-4|TRBV3-1/TRBV3-2
CASSQGMAGANEKLFF
TGTGCCAGCAGCCAAGGAATGGCAGGGGCTAATGAAAAACTGTTTTTT
>.|TRBD1|TRBJ2-7|TRBV7-2
CASSPNRGGYEQYF
TGTGCCAGCAGCCCCAACAGGGGCGGGTACGAGCAGTACTTC
>.|.|TRBJ1-5|TRBV18
CASSPQHSNQPQHF
TGTGCCAGCTCACCACAGCATAGCAATCAGCCCCAGCATTTT
>.|.|TRBJ1-1|TRBV3-1/TRBV3-2
CASSLGRGSAEAFF
TGTGCCAGCAGCCTGGGCAGGGGTAGTGCTGAAGCTTTCTTT
>few|.|TRBJ1-2|TRBV30
CAQEGPSGYTF
TGTGCTCAGGAGGGACCATCTGGCTACACCTTC
>.|TRBD1|TRBJ2-2|TRBV28
CASTDTGDPGELFF
TGTGCCAGCACTGATACAGGGGACCCCGGGGAGCTGTTTTTT